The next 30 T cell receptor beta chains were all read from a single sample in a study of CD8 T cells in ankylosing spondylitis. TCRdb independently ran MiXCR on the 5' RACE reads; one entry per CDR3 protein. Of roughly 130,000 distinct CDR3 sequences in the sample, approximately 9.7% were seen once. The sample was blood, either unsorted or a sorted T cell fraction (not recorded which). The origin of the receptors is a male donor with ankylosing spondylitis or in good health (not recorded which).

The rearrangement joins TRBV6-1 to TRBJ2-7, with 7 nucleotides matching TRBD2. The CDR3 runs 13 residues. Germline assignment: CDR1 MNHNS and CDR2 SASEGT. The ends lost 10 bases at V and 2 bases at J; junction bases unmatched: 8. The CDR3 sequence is CATEGTNTYEQYF. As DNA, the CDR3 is TGTGCCACAGAGGGGACTAACACCTACGAGCAGTACTTC.

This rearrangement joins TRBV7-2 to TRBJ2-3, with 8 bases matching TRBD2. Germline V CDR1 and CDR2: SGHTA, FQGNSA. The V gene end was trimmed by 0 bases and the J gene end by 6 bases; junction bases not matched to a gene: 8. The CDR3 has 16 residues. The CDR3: CASSLAAGGIRDTQYF. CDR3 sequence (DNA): TGTGCCAGCAGCTTAGCGGCGGGGGGCATAAGGGATACGCAGTATTTT.

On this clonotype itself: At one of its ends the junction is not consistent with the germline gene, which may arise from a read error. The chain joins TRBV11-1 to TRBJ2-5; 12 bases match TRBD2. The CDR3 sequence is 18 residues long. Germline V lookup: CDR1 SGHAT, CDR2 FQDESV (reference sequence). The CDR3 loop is CASSFRLAGGRIGEIQYF. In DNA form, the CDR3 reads TGTGCCAGCAGCTTTCGGCTAGCGGGAGGGCGTATAGGAGAGATCCAGTACTTC. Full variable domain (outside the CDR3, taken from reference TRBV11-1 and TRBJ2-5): EAEVAQSPRYKITEKSQAVAFWCDPISGHATLYWYRQILGQGPELLVQFQDESVVDDSQLPKDRFSAERLKGVDSTLKIQPAELGDSAMYLCASSFRLAGGRIGEIQYFGPGTRLLVL.

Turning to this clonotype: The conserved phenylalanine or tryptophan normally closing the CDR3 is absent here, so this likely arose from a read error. The CDR3 here is CASSHLDQETQYC. Written as DNA, the CDR3 is TGTGCCAGCAGCCATTTGGACCAAGAGACCCAGTACTGC. The chain combines TRBV5-6 with TRBJ2-5; D ambiguous. The CDR3 contains 13 residues. CDR1 is SGHDT, CDR2 YYEEEE, per germline. The ends were cut back, 4 bases at V and 0 bases at J, with 7 bases in the middle.

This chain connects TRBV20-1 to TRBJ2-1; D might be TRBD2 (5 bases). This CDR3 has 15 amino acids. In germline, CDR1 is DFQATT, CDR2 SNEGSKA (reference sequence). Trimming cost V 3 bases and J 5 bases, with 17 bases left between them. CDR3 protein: CSARGPSGKNNEQFF. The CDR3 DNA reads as TGCAGTGCTAGGGGTCCGAGCGGAAAGAACAATGAGCAGTTCTTC.

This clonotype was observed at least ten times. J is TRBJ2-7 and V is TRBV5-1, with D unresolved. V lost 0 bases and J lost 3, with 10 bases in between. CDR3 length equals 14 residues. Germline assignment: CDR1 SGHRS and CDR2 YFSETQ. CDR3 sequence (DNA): TGCGCCAGCAGCTTGGATTCATTTTACTACGAGCAGTACTTC. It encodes CASSLDSFYYEQYF.

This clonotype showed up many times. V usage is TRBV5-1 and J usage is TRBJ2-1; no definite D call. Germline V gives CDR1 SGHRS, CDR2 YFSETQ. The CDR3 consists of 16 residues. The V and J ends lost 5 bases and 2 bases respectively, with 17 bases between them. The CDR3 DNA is TGCGCCAGCAGTCCCGCGGAGAGGAACCCCTACAATGAGCAGTTCTTC. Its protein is CASSPAERNPYNEQFF.

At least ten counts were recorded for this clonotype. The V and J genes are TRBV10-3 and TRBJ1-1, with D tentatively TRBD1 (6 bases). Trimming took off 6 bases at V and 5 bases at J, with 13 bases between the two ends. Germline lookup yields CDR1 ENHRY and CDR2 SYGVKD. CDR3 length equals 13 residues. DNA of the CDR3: TGTGCCATCAGCACAGGGCTTGTGACTGAAGCTTTCTTT. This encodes CAISTGLVTEAFF.

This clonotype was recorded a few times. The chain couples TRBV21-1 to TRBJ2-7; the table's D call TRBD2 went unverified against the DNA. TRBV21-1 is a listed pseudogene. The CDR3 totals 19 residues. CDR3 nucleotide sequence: TGTGCCAGCAGCGCCAAGGCCCTACCCCGACAAGTTTCCCGCTACGAGCAGTACTTC. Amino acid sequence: CASSAKALPRQVSRYEQYF.

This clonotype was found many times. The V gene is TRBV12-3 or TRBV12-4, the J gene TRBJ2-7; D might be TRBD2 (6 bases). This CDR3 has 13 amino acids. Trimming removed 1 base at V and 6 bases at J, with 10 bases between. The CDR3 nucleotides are TGTGCCAGCAGTTTAGTAGGGAGGCTCGAGCAGTACTTC. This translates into CASSLVGRLEQYF.

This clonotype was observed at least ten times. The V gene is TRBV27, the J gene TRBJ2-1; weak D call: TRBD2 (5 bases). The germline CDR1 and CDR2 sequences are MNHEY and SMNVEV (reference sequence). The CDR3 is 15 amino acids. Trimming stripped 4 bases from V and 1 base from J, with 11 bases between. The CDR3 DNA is TGTGCCAGCAGTTCCCCTAGCCTGTCCTACAATGAGCAGTTCTTC. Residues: CASSSPSLSYNEQFF.

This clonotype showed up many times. This CDR3 reads CSAEVPITMNSYNEQFF. CDR3 sequence (DNA): TGCAGTGCGGAAGTACCTATTACTATGAATTCCTACAATGAGCAGTTCTTC. The V gene is TRBV20-1, the J gene TRBJ2-1; D uncertain. Trimming removed 6 bases at V and 1 base at J, with 22 bases between. The V gene's germline CDR1 is DFQATT and CDR2 SNEGSKA (reference sequence). The CDR3 length is 17 residues.

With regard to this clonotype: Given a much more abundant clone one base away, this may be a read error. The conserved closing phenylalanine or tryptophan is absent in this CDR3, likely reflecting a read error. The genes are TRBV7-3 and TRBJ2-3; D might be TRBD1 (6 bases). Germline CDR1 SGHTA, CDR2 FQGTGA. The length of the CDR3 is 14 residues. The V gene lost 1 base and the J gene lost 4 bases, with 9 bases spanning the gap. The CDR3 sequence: CASSLRGLADTQYL. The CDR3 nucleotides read TGTGCCAGCAGCTTAAGGGGGCTTGCAGATACGCAGTATTTG.

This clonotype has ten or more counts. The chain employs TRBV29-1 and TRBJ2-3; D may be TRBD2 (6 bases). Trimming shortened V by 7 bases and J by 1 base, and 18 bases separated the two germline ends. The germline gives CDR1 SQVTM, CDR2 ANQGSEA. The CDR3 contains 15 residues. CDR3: CSGERLESRTDTQYF. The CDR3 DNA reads TGCAGCGGGGAAAGACTAGAATCACGCACAGATACGCAGTATTTT.

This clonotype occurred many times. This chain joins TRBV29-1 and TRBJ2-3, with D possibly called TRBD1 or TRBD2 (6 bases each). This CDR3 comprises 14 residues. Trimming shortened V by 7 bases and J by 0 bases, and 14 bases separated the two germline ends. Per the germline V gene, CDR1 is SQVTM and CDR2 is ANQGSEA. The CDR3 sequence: CSAPRGGSTDTQYF. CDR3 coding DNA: TGCAGCGCTCCCCGAGGGGGGAGCACAGATACGCAGTATTTT.

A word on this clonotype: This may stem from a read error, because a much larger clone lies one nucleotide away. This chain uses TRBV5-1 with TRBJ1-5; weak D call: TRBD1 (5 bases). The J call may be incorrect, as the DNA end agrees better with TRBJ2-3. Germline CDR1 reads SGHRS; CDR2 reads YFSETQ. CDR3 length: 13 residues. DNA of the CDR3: TGCGCCAGCAGCCCGGCAGGGAATCAGCCCCAGTATTTT. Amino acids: CASSPAGNQPQYF.

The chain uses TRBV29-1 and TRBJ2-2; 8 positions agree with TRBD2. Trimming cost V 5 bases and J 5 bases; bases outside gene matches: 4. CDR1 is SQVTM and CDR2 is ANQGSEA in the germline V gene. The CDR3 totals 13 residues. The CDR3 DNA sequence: TGCAGCGTTAGGGGACTAGAAACCGGGGAGCTGTTTTTT. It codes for CSVRGLETGELFF.

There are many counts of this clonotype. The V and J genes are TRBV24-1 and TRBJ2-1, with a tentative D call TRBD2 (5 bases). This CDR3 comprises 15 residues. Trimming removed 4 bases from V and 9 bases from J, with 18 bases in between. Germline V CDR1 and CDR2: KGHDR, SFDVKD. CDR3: CATSDPADSYSEQFF. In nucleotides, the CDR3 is TGTGCCACCAGTGACCCTGCGGACTCGTATTCTGAGCAGTTCTTC.

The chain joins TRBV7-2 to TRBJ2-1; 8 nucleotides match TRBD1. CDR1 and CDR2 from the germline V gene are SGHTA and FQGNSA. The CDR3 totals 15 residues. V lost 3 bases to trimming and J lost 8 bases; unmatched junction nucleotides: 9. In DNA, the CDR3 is TGTGCCAGCAGCTTTGCCGGGACAGGAGGCGATGAGCAGTTCTTC. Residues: CASSFAGTGGDEQFF.

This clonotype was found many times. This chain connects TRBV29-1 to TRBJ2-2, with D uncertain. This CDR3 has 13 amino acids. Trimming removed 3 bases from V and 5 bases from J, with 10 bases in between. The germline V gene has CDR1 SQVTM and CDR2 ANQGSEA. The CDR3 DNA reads TGCAGCGTTGAGGGTAGGCGGACCGGGGAGCTGTTTTTT. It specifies CSVEGRRTGELFF.

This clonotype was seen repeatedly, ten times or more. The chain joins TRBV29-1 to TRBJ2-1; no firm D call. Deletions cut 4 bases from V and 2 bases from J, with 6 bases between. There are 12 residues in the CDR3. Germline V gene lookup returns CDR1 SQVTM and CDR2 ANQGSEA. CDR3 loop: CSVGGTYNEQFF. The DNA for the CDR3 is TGCAGCGTTGGGGGTACCTACAATGAGCAGTTCTTC.

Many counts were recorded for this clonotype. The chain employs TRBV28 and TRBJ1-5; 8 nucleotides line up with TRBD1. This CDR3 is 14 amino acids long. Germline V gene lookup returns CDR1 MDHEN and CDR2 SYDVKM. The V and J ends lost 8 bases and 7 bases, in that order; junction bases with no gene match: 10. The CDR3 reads CASRKRTGPQPQHF. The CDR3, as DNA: TGTGCCAGCCGCAAAAGGACAGGGCCGCAGCCCCAGCATTTT.

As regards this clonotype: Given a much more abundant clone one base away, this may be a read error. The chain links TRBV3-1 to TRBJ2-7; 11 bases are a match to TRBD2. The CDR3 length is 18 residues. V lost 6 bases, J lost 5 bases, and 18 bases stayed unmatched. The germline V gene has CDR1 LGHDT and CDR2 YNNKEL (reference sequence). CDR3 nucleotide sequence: TGTGCCAGCAGACATCACCGTTCGACTAGCGGGACAACCCACGAGCAGTACTTC. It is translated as CASRHHRSTSGTTHEQYF.

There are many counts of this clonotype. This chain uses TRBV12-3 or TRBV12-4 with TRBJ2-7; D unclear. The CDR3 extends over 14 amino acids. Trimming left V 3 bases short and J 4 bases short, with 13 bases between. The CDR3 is CASSLTSDGYEQYF. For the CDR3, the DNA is TGTGCCAGCAGTTTGACCAGCGACGGATACGAGCAGTACTTC.

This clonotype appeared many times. The CDR3 is CSARDQRRDNEKLFF. The CDR3 DNA sequence: TGCAGTGCTAGAGATCAAAGACGGGATAATGAAAAACTGTTTTTT. This sequence joins TRBV20-1 and TRBJ1-4; D gene ambiguous. The germline gives CDR1 DFQATT, CDR2 SNEGSKA (reference sequence). V lost 0 bases and J 4 bases, leaving 12 bases between the germline ends. The CDR3 runs to 15 residues.

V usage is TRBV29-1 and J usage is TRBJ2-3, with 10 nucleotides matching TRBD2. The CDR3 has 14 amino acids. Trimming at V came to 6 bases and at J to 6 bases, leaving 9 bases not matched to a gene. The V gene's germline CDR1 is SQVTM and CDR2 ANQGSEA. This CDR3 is CSVESGRAHDTQYF. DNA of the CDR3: TGCAGCGTGGAGAGCGGGAGGGCACACGATACGCAGTATTTT.

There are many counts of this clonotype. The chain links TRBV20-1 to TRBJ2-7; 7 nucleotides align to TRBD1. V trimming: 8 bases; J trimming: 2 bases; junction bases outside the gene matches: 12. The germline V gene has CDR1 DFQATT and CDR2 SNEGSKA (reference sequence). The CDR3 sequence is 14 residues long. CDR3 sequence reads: CSLPRDRVPYEQYF. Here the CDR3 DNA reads TGCAGTCTACCCCGGGACAGAGTCCCCTACGAGCAGTACTTC.

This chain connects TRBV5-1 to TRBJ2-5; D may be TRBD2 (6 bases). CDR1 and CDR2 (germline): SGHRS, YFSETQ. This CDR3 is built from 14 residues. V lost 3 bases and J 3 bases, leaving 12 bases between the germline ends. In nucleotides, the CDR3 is TGCGCCAGCAGCTCCGCGGAGGGAAAAGAGACCCAGTACTTC. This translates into CASSSAEGKETQYF.

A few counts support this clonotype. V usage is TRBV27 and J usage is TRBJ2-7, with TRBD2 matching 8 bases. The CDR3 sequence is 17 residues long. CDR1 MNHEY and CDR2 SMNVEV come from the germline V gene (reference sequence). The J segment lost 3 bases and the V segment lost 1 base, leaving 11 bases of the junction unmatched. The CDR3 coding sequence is TGTGCCAGCAGTTTATTTAATCCAGCGGGAGATGTCTACGAGCAGTACTTC. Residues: CASSLFNPAGDVYEQYF.

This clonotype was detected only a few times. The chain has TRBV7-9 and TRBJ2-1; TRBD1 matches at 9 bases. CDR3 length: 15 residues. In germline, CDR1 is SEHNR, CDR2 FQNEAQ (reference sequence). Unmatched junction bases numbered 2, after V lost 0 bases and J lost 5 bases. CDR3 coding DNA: TGTGCCAGCAGCTTAGCCGGGACAGGGCACAATGAGCAGTTCTTC. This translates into CASSLAGTGHNEQFF.